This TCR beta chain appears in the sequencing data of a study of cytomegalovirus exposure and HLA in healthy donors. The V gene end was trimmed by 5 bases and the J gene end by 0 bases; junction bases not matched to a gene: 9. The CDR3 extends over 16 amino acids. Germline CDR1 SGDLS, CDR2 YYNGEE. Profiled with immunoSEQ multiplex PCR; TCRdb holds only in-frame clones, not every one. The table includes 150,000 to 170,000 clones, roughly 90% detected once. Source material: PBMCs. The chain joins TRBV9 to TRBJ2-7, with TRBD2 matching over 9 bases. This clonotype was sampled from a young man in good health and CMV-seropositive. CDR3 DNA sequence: TGTGCCAGCAGTTACTTCGGCGGGAGGGACTCCTACGAGCAGTACTTC. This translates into CASSYFGGRDSYEQYF.